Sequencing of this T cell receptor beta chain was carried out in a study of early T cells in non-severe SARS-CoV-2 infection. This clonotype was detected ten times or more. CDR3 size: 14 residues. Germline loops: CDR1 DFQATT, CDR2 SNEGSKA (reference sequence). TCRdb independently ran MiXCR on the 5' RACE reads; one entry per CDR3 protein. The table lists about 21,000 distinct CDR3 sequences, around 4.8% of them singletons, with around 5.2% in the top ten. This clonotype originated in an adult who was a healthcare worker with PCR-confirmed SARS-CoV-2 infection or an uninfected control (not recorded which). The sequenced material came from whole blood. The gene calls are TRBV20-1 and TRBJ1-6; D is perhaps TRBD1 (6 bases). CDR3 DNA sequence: TGCAGCGTTTTGGGGGACACCTATAATTCACCCCTCCACTTT. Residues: CSVLGDTYNSPLHF.